This entry lists 6 T cell receptor beta chains sequenced from one sample in a study of blood T cell repertoires in COVID-19. The method was immunoSEQ multiplex PCR; TCRdb's version includes in-frame clones alone and lacks a portion of them. Found here are around 100,000 clones, approximately 80% of them singletons; the top ten hold 31%. The specimen sequenced was peripheral blood. The receptors shown here come from a man aged 65-85 years with active or convalescent COVID-19.

V is TRBV11-3 and J is TRBJ2-3; 11 bases align to TRBD2. The CDR3 extends over 15 amino acids. The V gene end was trimmed by 5 bases and the J gene end by 5 bases; junction bases not matched to a gene: 6. The germline V gene encodes CDR1 SGHNT and CDR2 YENEEA. This CDR3 is CASSQGLAELDTQYF. In nucleotides, the CDR3 is TGTGCCAGCAGCCAGGGACTAGCGGAGCTAGATACGCAGTATTTT.

CDR3 bases: TGCGCCAGCAGCTTAACCGGGACACTCCAAGAGACCCAGTACTTC. As protein: CASSLTGTLQETQYF. This chain connects TRBV5-1 to TRBJ2-5; D is possibly TRBD1 (6 bases). Germline lookup yields CDR1 SGHRS and CDR2 YFSETQ. Trimming stripped 2 bases from V and 1 base from J, with 12 bases between. The CDR3 covers 15 residues.

This clone was counted between two and nine times. The chain is built from TRBV27 and TRBJ1-6; a possible D gene is TRBD1 (6 bases). The CDR3 totals 15 residues. Germline values: CDR1 MNHEY, CDR2 SMNVEV (reference sequence). Trimming removed 7 bases from V and 2 bases from J, with 12 bases in between. CDR3 residues: CASTNGGTYNSPLHF. CDR3 DNA: TGTGCCAGCACTAATGGGGGCACCTATAATTCACCCCTCCACTTT.

This chain joins TRBV24-1 and TRBJ1-5; 7 bases are shared with TRBD1. The CDR3 is 15 amino acids. Trimming at V came to 4 bases and at J to 7 bases, leaving 9 bases not matched to a gene. CDR1 KGHDR and CDR2 SFDVKD come from the germline V gene. The CDR3 DNA follows: TGTGCCACCAGTGACCCACAGGGGTCGGGGCAGCCCCAGCATTTT. It codes for CATSDPQGSGQPQHF.

The chain couples TRBV5-1 to TRBJ1-4; 9 nucleotides align to TRBD1. There are 15 residues in the CDR3. With V trimmed by 4 bases and J by 5 bases, 6 bases remained unmatched. CDR1 SGHRS and CDR2 YFSETQ come from the germline V gene. The CDR3 is CASSLGQGSNEKLFF. Written as DNA, the CDR3 is TGCGCCAGCAGCCTAGGACAGGGGTCGAATGAAAAACTGTTTTTT.

The chain carries TRBV24-1 and TRBJ2-5; 9 positions match TRBD2. Trimming removed 4 bases from V and 4 bases from J; junction bases left unmatched: 3. Germline CDR1 is KGHDR and CDR2 is SFDVKD. This CDR3 has 14 residues. The CDR3 DNA follows: TGTGCCACCAGTGAACGCGGGAGGGGAGAGACCCAGTACTTC. It translates to CATSERGRGETQYF.